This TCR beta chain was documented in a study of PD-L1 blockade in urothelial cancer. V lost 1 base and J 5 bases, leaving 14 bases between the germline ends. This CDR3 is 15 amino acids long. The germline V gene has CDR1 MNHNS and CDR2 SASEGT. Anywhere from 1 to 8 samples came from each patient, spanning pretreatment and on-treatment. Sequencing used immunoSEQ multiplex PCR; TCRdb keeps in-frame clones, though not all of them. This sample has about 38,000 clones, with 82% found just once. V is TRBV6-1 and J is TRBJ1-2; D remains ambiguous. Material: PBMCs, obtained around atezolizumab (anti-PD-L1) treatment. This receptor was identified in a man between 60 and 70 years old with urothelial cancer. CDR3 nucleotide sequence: TGTGCCAGCAGTGAAGGTCGGTTGTCGACTTATGGCTACACCTTC. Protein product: CASSEGRLSTYGYTF.